The 30 T cell receptor beta chains in this list originate from one sample, sequenced in a study of PD-L1 blockade in urothelial cancer. TCRdb's table, derived via immunoSEQ multiplex PCR, lists solely in-frame clones and lacks some. Of some 89,000 clones in the sample, about 84% were seen once. Time point reported: pretreatment peripheral blood. The material sequenced was PBMCs, taken around atezolizumab (anti-PD-L1) treatment. The receptors derive from a man in his 60s with urothelial cancer.

The chain uses TRBV29-1 and TRBJ1-1, with 7 nucleotides matching TRBD1. Germline-derived CDR1 and CDR2 are SQVTM and ANQGSEA. The CDR3 runs 14 residues. Trimming took 6 bases from V and 0 from J; bases not matched to a gene: 7. The CDR3 nucleotides are TGCAGCGTATACAGGGGCGGGGTGAACACTGAAGCTTTCTTT. It specifies CSVYRGGVNTEAFF.

CDR3 in DNA: TGTGCCAGCAGCTTAATTAGGAGGGATGGCTACACCTTC. It encodes CASSLIRRDGYTF. The rearrangement uses TRBV7-9 and TRBJ1-2, with no clear D. The ends were cut back, 2 bases at V and 6 bases at J, with 10 bases in the middle. This CDR3 spans 13 amino acids. Germline V gene sequence: CDR1 SEHNR, CDR2 FQNEAQ (reference sequence).

This chain links TRBV28 with TRBJ2-1, with D unclear. Germline V gene sequence: CDR1 MDHEN, CDR2 SYDVKM. This CDR3 is built from 13 residues. V shed 2 bases and J shed 7 bases, with 9 bases lying between them. In DNA form, the CDR3 reads TGTGCCAGCAGTTTACTGAGGCTAAATGAGCAGTTCTTC. This codes for CASSLLRLNEQFF.

The CDR3 region has the DNA TGCGCCAGCAGCTTGAGGGGAGGCCCGAACACCGGGGAGCTGTTTTTT. Translating it yields CASSLRGGPNTGELFF. This chain joins TRBV5-1 and TRBJ2-2, with a tentative D call TRBD2 (6 bases). V lost 1 base and J 0 bases, leaving 10 bases between the germline ends. This CDR3 contains 16 residues. From germline, CDR1 is SGHRS and CDR2 YFSETQ.

The chain couples TRBV19 to TRBJ1-1; the match to TRBD1 covers 10 bases. Germline lookup yields CDR1 LNHDA and CDR2 SQIVND (reference sequence). V lost 5 bases to trimming and J lost 12 bases; unmatched junction nucleotides: 6. This CDR3 contains 12 residues. The CDR3 here is CASSFGQGGTFF. For the CDR3, the DNA is TGTGCCAGTAGTTTCGGACAGGGGGGGACTTTCTTT.

V usage is TRBV9 and J usage is TRBJ2-7; tentative D call: TRBD1 (6 bases). This CDR3 is 15 amino acids long. The germline V gene encodes CDR1 SGDLS and CDR2 YYNGEE. The V end was cut by 0 bases, the J end by 2 bases, with 12 bases between. CDR3 protein: CASSVGQGSPYEQYF. Written as DNA, the CDR3 is TGTGCCAGCAGCGTAGGGCAGGGGTCCCCCTACGAGCAGTACTTC.

This clone has just one count. The chain has TRBV20-1 and TRBJ2-1; D ambiguous. Germline V gives CDR1 DFQATT, CDR2 SNEGSKA (reference sequence). The V end was cut by 4 bases, the J end by 7 bases, with 8 bases between. This CDR3 comprises 11 residues. DNA of the CDR3: TGCAGTGCTAACCGGTGGAATGAGCAGTTCTTC. Translation: CSANRWNEQFF.

This clone is a singleton in its sample. The V call is TRBV7-2, the J call TRBJ2-7; 10 nucleotides align to TRBD2. CDR1 SGHTA and CDR2 FQGNSA come from the germline V gene. With 0 bases clipped from V and 9 bases from J, the junction kept 5 bases outside the gene matches. The CDR3 loop spans 14 amino acids. CDR3 in amino acids: CASSLALAGEGQYF. In nucleotides, the CDR3 is TGTGCCAGCAGCTTAGCTCTAGCGGGAGAGGGGCAGTACTTC.

The chain couples TRBV7-2 to TRBJ2-1; 8 bases align to TRBD2. The CDR3 spans 15 residues. Germline V gene lookup returns CDR1 SGHTA and CDR2 FQGNSA. After removal of 2 bases from V and 6 bases from J, the junction contained 6 bases not matched to a gene. CDR3 in DNA: TGTGCCAGCAGCTTAAGCGGGGGAAGTTTCAATGAGCAGTTCTTC. Encoded protein: CASSLSGGSFNEQFF.

V gene TRBV27 combines with J gene TRBJ2-5; no clear D gene. The V end lost 2 bases, the J end lost 9 bases, and 16 bases lay between the germline ends. The CDR3 spans 14 residues. In germline, CDR1 is MNHEY, CDR2 SMNVEV (reference sequence). The CDR3 reads CASSLGTAYGPQYF. The CDR3, as DNA: TGTGCCAGCAGTTTAGGAACTGCATATGGGCCCCAGTACTTC.

This chain's CDR3 is CASSYGTGETYEQYF. The CDR3 region has the DNA TGTGCCAGCAGTTACGGGACAGGTGAAACCTACGAGCAGTACTTC. J is TRBJ2-7 and V is TRBV6-5, with TRBD1 matching over 8 bases. From germline, CDR1 is MNHEY and CDR2 SVGAGI. V dropped 2 bases and J dropped 2; count of bases not matched to a gene: 5. This CDR3 is 15 amino acids long.

The chain couples TRBV28 to TRBJ1-2, with 7 bases identical to TRBD1. Germline V gene sequence: CDR1 MDHEN, CDR2 SYDVKM. The CDR3 consists of 13 residues. With 5 bases clipped from V and 7 bases from J, the junction kept 7 bases outside the gene matches. CDR3 nucleotides: TGTGCCAGCAGTGCTTACAGGGGTGGTGGCTACACCTTC. Amino acid sequence: CASSAYRGGGYTF.

The rearrangement joins TRBV28 to TRBJ1-5, with TRBD1 as a possible D gene (6 bases). Germline values: CDR1 MDHEN, CDR2 SYDVKM. V was shortened by 2 bases and J by 7 bases, with 15 bases between the two germline ends. The CDR3 is made up of 15 amino acids. The CDR3 coding sequence is TGTGCCAGCAGTTTAACAGGGTTCGGTGGACAGCCCCAGCATTTT. Protein: CASSLTGFGGQPQHF.

Regarding this clone: The junction differs from germline at one of its ends, possibly a read error. CDR3 residues: CASSLDRGNEQFF. The DNA for the CDR3 is TGTGCTAGCAGCTTAGATAGGGGTAATGAGCAGTTCTTC. The chain carries TRBV7-7 and TRBJ2-1, with D possibly matching TRBD1 (5 bases). There are 13 residues in the CDR3. Germline V gives CDR1 SSHAT, CDR2 FNYEAQ (reference sequence).

This chain connects TRBV11-3 to TRBJ1-1, with 9 bases that match TRBD1. The CDR3 is 16 amino acids. Trimming cost V 5 bases and J 4 bases; bases outside gene matches: 11. CDR1 is SGHNT, CDR2 YENEEA, per germline. For the CDR3, the DNA is TGTGCCAGCAGCCCCCGAGCGGGACAGGGAGGCACTGAAGCTTTCTTT. It encodes CASSPRAGQGGTEAFF.

The chain is built from TRBV20-1 and TRBJ1-3; D unclear. V was pared by 5 bases and J by 4 bases, with 6 bases between. The germline V gene encodes CDR1 DFQATT and CDR2 SNEGSKA (reference sequence). This CDR3 contains 11 residues. CDR3 coding DNA: TGCAGTGCTCAGACAGGAAACACCATATATTTT. This gives the protein CSAQTGNTIYF.

The chain links TRBV30 to TRBJ2-5; TRBD1 aligns across 8 bases. V gave up 3 bases and J gave up 5 bases; unmatched junction bases: 5. The CDR3 is 13 residues long. The germline V gene has CDR1 GTSNPN and CDR2 SVGIG (reference sequence). CDR3 loop: CAWRTGARETQYF. DNA of the CDR3: TGTGCCTGGAGGACAGGGGCTCGGGAGACCCAGTACTTC.

The chain combines TRBV18 with TRBJ2-1; no clear D. The V and J ends lost 0 bases and 0 bases respectively, with 9 bases between them. This CDR3 has 16 amino acids. Germline CDR1 KGHSH, CDR2 LQKENI. CDR3 amino acids: CASSPPRPSSYNEQFF. In DNA form, the CDR3 reads TGTGCCAGCTCACCACCCCGCCCGAGCTCCTACAATGAGCAGTTCTTC.

This clone is a singleton in its sample. The rearrangement uses TRBV2 and TRBJ1-5; 11 bases map to TRBD1. Germline CDR1 reads SNHLY; CDR2 reads FYNNEI. J was trimmed by 2 bases and V by 4 bases; bases with no gene match: 1. The CDR3 is 15 residues long. CDR3 region: CASSGDRGGNQPQHF. As DNA, the CDR3 is TGTGCCAGCAGTGGGGACAGGGGGGGCAATCAGCCCCAGCATTTT.

V is TRBV7-9 and J is TRBJ1-1; TRBD1 matches 10 bases. There are 17 residues in the CDR3. The V gene's germline CDR1 is SEHNR and CDR2 FQNEAQ (reference sequence). V shed 3 bases and J 1 base; nucleotides not matched to a gene: 8. The CDR3 nucleotides read TGTGCCAGCAGCTTTACGGACAGGGGGAGCTCGAACACTGAAGCTTTCTTT. It translates to CASSFTDRGSSNTEAFF.

This chain links TRBV2 with TRBJ2-3; unclear D gene. The V gene lost 6 bases and the J gene lost 2 bases, with 9 bases spanning the gap. The CDR3 extends over 13 amino acids. Germline V gene sequence: CDR1 SNHLY, CDR2 FYNNEI. CDR3 amino acids: CASSDTSTDTQYF. CDR3 nucleotide sequence: TGTGCCAGCAGCGACACCTCCACAGATACGCAGTATTTT.

The chain has TRBV29-1 and TRBJ2-5; D call uncertain. V was pared by 6 bases and J by 0 bases, with 8 bases between. There are 12 residues in the CDR3. The germline V gene encodes CDR1 SQVTM and CDR2 ANQGSEA. The CDR3 DNA reads as TGCAGCGTCACAGAGTACCAAGAGACCCAGTACTTC. This encodes CSVTEYQETQYF. Full variable domain (remainder filled in from reference TRBV29-1 and TRBJ2-5): SAVISQKPSRDICQRGTSLTIQCQVDSQVTMMFWYRQQPGQSLTLIATANQGSEATYESGFVIDKFPISRPNLTFSTLTVSNMSPEDSSIYLCSVTEYQETQYFGPGTRLLVL.

V usage is TRBV6-6 and J usage is TRBJ2-2, with a weak D call TRBD2 (6 bases). Germline CDR1 reads MNHNY; CDR2 reads SVGAGI (reference sequence). CDR3 length: 16 amino acids. V was cut by 8 bases and J by 3 bases, with 19 bases left in between. The CDR3 region is CASLRSRGADTGELFF. The CDR3 DNA follows: TGTGCCAGCCTCAGGAGCCGCGGGGCGGACACCGGGGAGCTGTTTTTT.

V is TRBV28 and J is TRBJ2-1; 14 nucleotides match TRBD2. The germline gives CDR1 MDHEN, CDR2 SYDVKM. V lost 5 bases and J lost 5; bases outside the gene matches: 5. This CDR3 spans 16 amino acids. The CDR3 nucleotides read TGTGCCAGCAGTCCCTTGGGACTAGCGGGAGACAATGAGCAGTTCTTC. It translates to CASSPLGLAGDNEQFF.

V and J are TRBV7-9 and TRBJ2-5, with D maybe TRBD2 (6 bases). Germline V gene data show CDR1 as SEHNR and CDR2 as FQNEAQ (reference sequence). This CDR3 contains 15 residues. Trimming removed 3 bases at V and 4 bases at J, with 15 bases between. CDR3 amino acids: CASSFSVLGGETQYF. CDR3 nucleotide sequence: TGTGCCAGCAGCTTCTCAGTATTGGGAGGAGAGACCCAGTACTTC.

The J gene is TRBJ2-1, the V gene TRBV18; 10 nucleotides agree with TRBD1. The CDR3 runs 15 residues. Looked up from germline, CDR1 is KGHSH and CDR2 is LQKENI. The junction had 4 bases not matched to a gene; V was cut back by 5 bases and J by 3 bases. CDR3 region: CASSVDRGHYNEQFF. CDR3 coding DNA: TGTGCCAGCTCAGTCGACAGGGGGCACTACAATGAGCAGTTCTTC.

This chain links TRBV2 with TRBJ2-7, with 7 bases matching TRBD1. This CDR3 spans 14 amino acids. Per the germline V gene, CDR1 is SNHLY and CDR2 is FYNNEI. The V segment lost 5 bases and the J segment 4 bases; nucleotides outside the gene matches: 8. CDR3 loop: CASSLQGNSYEQYF. In DNA form, the CDR3 reads TGTGCCAGCAGTCTACAGGGGAATTCTTACGAGCAGTACTTC.

The chain is built from TRBV28 and TRBJ1-5, with a weak D call TRBD1 (5 bases). Germline V CDR1 and CDR2: MDHEN, SYDVKM. CDR3 length equals 17 residues. The V and J ends lost 1 base and 4 bases respectively, with 17 bases between them. The CDR3 nucleotides are TGTGCCAGCAGTTTATCCTCGGTGGGGGGATCAAATCAGCCCCAGCATTTT. Encoded protein: CASSLSSVGGSNQPQHF.

V usage is TRBV28 and J usage is TRBJ1-1; D not resolved. The CDR3 is 16 residues long. V gave up 7 bases and J gave up 4 bases, with 22 bases separating them. Germline lookup yields CDR1 MDHEN and CDR2 SYDVKM. The CDR3 loop is CASNLGSGYRGTEAFF. CDR3 in DNA: TGTGCCAGCAACCTGGGAAGTGGATACCGGGGCACTGAAGCTTTCTTT.

About this clone itself: A read error likely explains this, since a far larger clone differs by one base. The V and J genes are TRBV11-3 and TRBJ2-6, with 8 bases identical to TRBD1. With 6 bases clipped from V and 2 bases from J, the junction kept 9 bases outside the gene matches. CDR1 and CDR2 (germline): SGHNT, YENEEA. The CDR3 extends over 17 amino acids. The CDR3 is CASSSRQGRAGANVLTF. The CDR3 DNA sequence: TGTGCCAGCAGTTCCAGACAGGGGCGCGCTGGGGCCAACGTCCTGACTTTC. Looking up the rest from reference TRBV11-3 and TRBJ2-6 gives the full variable domain: EAGVVQSPRYKIIEKKQPVAFWCNPISGHNTLYWYLQNLGQGPELLIRYENEEAVDDSQLPKDRFSAERLKGVDSTLKIQPAELGDSAVYLCASSSRQGRAGANVLTFGAGSRLTVL.